These 20 T cell receptor beta chains came from one sample sequenced in a study of cytomegalovirus exposure and HLA in healthy donors. TCRdb keeps only in-frame clones here, not all; method: immunoSEQ multiplex PCR. Of some 98,000 clones in the sample, roughly 87% were seen once. The specimen was PBMCs. These receptors were taken from a man aged 18 to 35 in good health and CMV-seropositive.

The sample holds one count of this clone. The chain is built from TRBV2 and TRBJ2-3; 8 bases align to TRBD2. Per germline, CDR1 SNHLY and CDR2 FYNNEI. With V trimmed by 6 bases and J by 0 bases, 2 bases remained unmatched. CDR3 size: 14 residues. The CDR3 DNA reads as TGTGCCAGCAGGGCTAGCGGGAGCACAGATACGCAGTATTTT. Its protein product is CASRASGSTDTQYF.

This chain joins TRBV15 and TRBJ2-1; TRBD2 matches 11 bases. This CDR3 is 16 amino acids long. V shed 0 bases, J shed 7 bases, and the junction held 5 bases outside the gene matches. The V gene's germline CDR1 is LNHNV and CDR2 YYDKDF (reference sequence). Written as DNA, the CDR3 is TGTGCCACCAGCAGAGATGGGGCTAGCGGGAGGAATGAGCAGTTCTTC. Residues: CATSRDGASGRNEQFF.

This clone showed up just once. V and J are TRBV18 and TRBJ1-4; perhaps TRBD1 as D (5 bases). The CDR3 length is 14 residues. CDR1 KGHSH and CDR2 LQKENI come from the germline V gene. Deletions cut 1 base from V and 2 bases from J, with 5 bases between. The CDR3 here is CASSPQGTNEKLFF. The CDR3 region has the DNA TGTGCCAGCTCACCACAGGGGACTAATGAAAAACTGTTTTTT.

This chain connects TRBV7-9 to TRBJ2-2; 10 bases map to TRBD2. The CDR3 is made up of 16 amino acids. The V and J ends lost 7 bases and 3 bases, in that order; junction bases with no gene match: 8. CDR1 SEHNR and CDR2 FQNEAQ come from the germline V gene (reference sequence). This CDR3 reads CASTHRLAGDTGELFF. The CDR3 nucleotides are TGTGCCAGCACCCACCGGCTAGCGGGAGACACCGGGGAGCTGTTTTTT.

V and J are TRBV7-2 and TRBJ2-3; TRBD2 agrees at 8 bases. Germline V gene lookup returns CDR1 SGHTA and CDR2 FQGNSA. Trimming cost V 4 bases and J 2 bases; bases outside gene matches: 5. CDR3 length: 15 residues. DNA of the CDR3: TGTGCCAGCAGCTCCGGGACTAGATACACAGATACGCAGTATTTT. It translates to CASSSGTRYTDTQYF.

The chain combines TRBV27 with TRBJ2-1; D possibly corresponds to TRBD2 (5 bases). Germline-derived CDR1 and CDR2 are MNHEY and SMNVEV (reference sequence). The V gene lost 2 bases and the J gene lost 7 bases, with 12 bases spanning the gap. The CDR3 sequence is 14 residues long. The CDR3 bases are TGTGCCAGCAGTTTAGGGCTAGCTGAAAATGAGCAGTTCTTC. Translation: CASSLGLAENEQFF.

Here the CDR3 DNA reads TGTGCCAGCAGCCAAAGCCGGGAGACCCAGTACTTC. Residues: CASSQSRETQYF. J is TRBJ2-5 and V is TRBV14; D call uncertain. Deletions cut 2 bases from V and 5 bases from J, with 6 bases between. Looked up from germline, CDR1 is SGHDN and CDR2 is FVKESK. The CDR3 has 12 amino acids.

The chain recombines TRBV11-3 with TRBJ2-1, with D uncertain. CDR1 and CDR2 from the germline V gene are SGHNT and YENEEA. The V end was cut by 5 bases, the J end by 3 bases, with 8 bases between. The CDR3 is 13 residues long. CDR3 sequence (DNA): TGTGCCAGCAGCCGCCCGGGCTACAATGAGCAGTTCTTC. Its protein product is CASSRPGYNEQFF.

The chain combines TRBV7-9 with TRBJ2-7, with a weak D call TRBD1 (5 bases). CDR3 length: 15 amino acids. V was cut by 1 base and J by 4 bases, with 14 bases left in between. Germline CDR1 and CDR2: SEHNR and FQNEAQ (reference sequence). CDR3 residues: CASSLGAGFTYEQYF. DNA for the CDR3: TGTGCCAGCAGCTTAGGGGCAGGGTTTACGTACGAGCAGTACTTC.

The rearrangement joins TRBV9 to TRBJ2-7; no firm D call. The ends were cut back, 4 bases at V and 3 bases at J, with 14 bases in the middle. CDR3 length: 14 residues. Germline assignment: CDR1 SGDLS and CDR2 YYNGEE. The CDR3 DNA follows: TGTGCCAGCAGCCCCCACCTAGACCGCTACGAGCAGTACTTC. It yields the protein CASSPHLDRYEQYF.

The V gene is TRBV19, the J gene TRBJ2-1; TRBD1 is a possible D gene (6 bases). Looked up from germline, CDR1 is LNHDA and CDR2 is SQIVND (reference sequence). Trimming shortened V by 6 bases and J by 5 bases, and 8 bases separated the two germline ends. The CDR3 sequence is 12 residues long. CDR3 coding DNA: TGTGCCAGTAGGAGGGGGAACAATGAGCAGTTCTTC. It translates to CASRRGNNEQFF.

This clone was seen only a few times. This sequence joins TRBV4-3 and TRBJ1-6; D remains unclear. Between the trimmed V and J ends, which lost 0 bases and 5 bases, there was a span of 8 bases. The CDR3 consists of 15 residues. Germline-derived CDR1 and CDR2 are LGHNA and YSLEER. CDR3 sequence: CASSQEAQNNSPLHF. The CDR3 DNA is TGCGCCAGCAGCCAAGAGGCCCAGAATAATTCACCCCTCCACTTT.

The chain carries TRBV7-2 and TRBJ1-2, with D maybe TRBD1 (5 bases). Trimming stripped 3 bases from V and 3 bases from J, with 11 bases between. The germline V gene encodes CDR1 SGHTA and CDR2 FQGNSA. The CDR3 is 14 amino acids. Here the CDR3 DNA reads TGTGCCAGCAGCTTCCCGGGCAGGGACTATGGCTACACCTTC. Translated: CASSFPGRDYGYTF.

V is TRBV9 and J is TRBJ2-7; no reliable D call. From germline, CDR1 is SGDLS and CDR2 YYNGEE. The CDR3 sequence is 12 residues long. V shed 0 bases and J shed 6 bases, with 7 bases lying between them. The CDR3 loop is CASSVDFGEQYF. The CDR3 bases are TGTGCCAGCAGCGTAGATTTCGGCGAGCAGTACTTC.

J is TRBJ1-5 and V is TRBV21-1. TRBV21-1 is annotated as a pseudogene. The length of the CDR3 is 17 residues. This CDR3 is CASSRRRRKYSNQPQHF. The CDR3, as DNA: TGTGCCAGCAGCAGACGGCGGCGCAAGTATAGCAATCAGCCCCAGCATTTT.

V usage is TRBV19 and J usage is TRBJ2-7, with 7 nucleotides matching TRBD1. Germline lookup yields CDR1 LNHDA and CDR2 SQIVND (reference sequence). The trim removed 1 base at V and 3 bases at J, leaving 6 bases unmatched. The CDR3 runs 15 residues. Written as DNA, the CDR3 is TGTGCCAGTAGTATAGTGAGGGGGCCAAACTACGAGCAGTACTTC. Its translation: CASSIVRGPNYEQYF. The full variable domain, its missing parts supplied by reference TRBV19 and TRBJ2-7, is DGGITQSPKYLFRKEGQNVTLSCEQNLNHDAMYWYRQDPGQGLRLIYYSQIVNDFQKGDIAEGYSVSREKKESFPLTVTSAQKNPTAFYLCASSIVRGPNYEQYFGPGTRLTVT.

V is TRBV10-2 and J is TRBJ1-1; D remains ambiguous. Germline loops: CDR1 WSHSY, CDR2 SAAADI. The V gene lost 2 bases and the J gene lost 0 bases, with 10 bases spanning the gap. The CDR3 covers 15 residues. The CDR3 coding sequence is TGCGCCAGCAGTGAGGGGCGGGGTTTGAACACTGAAGCTTTCTTT. It translates to CASSEGRGLNTEAFF.

The gene calls are TRBV11-3 and TRBJ1-1, with 7 bases that match TRBD1. V shed 0 bases and J 4 bases; nucleotides not matched to a gene: 5. Looked up from germline, CDR1 is SGHNT and CDR2 is YENEEA. The CDR3 has 15 residues. The CDR3 region has the DNA TGTGCCAGCAGCTTAGATAGGCAGGGGGTCACTGAAGCTTTCTTT. It translates to CASSLDRQGVTEAFF.

This clone has only a few counts. Other DNA sequences in this specimen translate into the identical CDR3. The chain joins TRBV9 to TRBJ2-7, with D tentatively TRBD1 (5 bases). CDR1 is SGDLS and CDR2 is YYNGEE in the germline V gene. Deletions cut 0 bases from V and 7 bases from J, with 17 bases between. The CDR3 totals 15 residues. The CDR3 loop is CASSVGGQGAGEQYF. The DNA for the CDR3 is TGTGCCAGCAGCGTAGGAGGTCAAGGGGCAGGAGAGCAGTACTTC. The whole variable domain, remainder taken from reference TRBV9 and TRBJ2-7, is DSGVTQTPKHLITATGQRVTLRCSPRSGDLSVYWYQQSLDQGLQFLIQYYNGEERAKGNILERFSAQQFPDLHSELNLSSLELGDSALYFCASSVGGQGAGEQYFGPGTRLTVT.

The rearrangement uses TRBV11-2 and TRBJ1-1; D ambiguous. CDR3 length equals 16 residues. V was clipped by 3 bases and J by 1 base, with 15 bases between them. Germline-derived CDR1 and CDR2 are SGHAT and FQNNGV. The CDR3 region has the DNA TGTGCCAGCAGCTTTAGTAGTATAGGAGCGAACACTGAAGCTTTCTTT. Translated: CASSFSSIGANTEAFF. The full variable domain, with the rest looked up from reference TRBV11-2 and TRBJ1-1, is EAGVAQSPRYKIIEKRQSVAFWCNPISGHATLYWYQQILGQGPKLLIQFQNNGVVDDSQLPKDRFSAERLKGVDSTLKIQPAKLEDSAVYLCASSFSSIGANTEAFFGQGTRLTVV.